The sample holds many counts of the clone carrying this T cell receptor beta chain. What it recognizes is unknown. This sample is drawn from a study of T cells in Graves' hyperthyroidism and ophthalmopathy. Study results and caveats: Also found in blood were most expanded thyroid clonotypes above 0.001. The model's output predicted ophthalmopathy at a median of roughly 6 months prior to onset.

Trimming removed 2 bases from V and 6 bases from J, with 4 bases in between. This CDR3 has 12 residues. Germline assignment: CDR1 LNHNV and CDR2 YYDKDF (reference sequence). Uncontrolled infection, other autoimmune disease, pregnancy or lactation excluded patients. Together with thyroid ultrasound, orbital computed tomography, serum thyroxine and TRAb, clinical symptoms were used for diagnoses. The investigators amplified TCR beta CDR3 regions from RNA transcripts. TCR CDR3 regions were first amplified by RT-PCR with HTBI primers. From the multiplex PCR reads, TCRdb called clonotypes with MiXCR, one entry per CDR3 protein. The profile covers about 520,000 distinct CDR3 sequences, with approximately 25% appearing a single time and roughly 12% taken by the ten largest.

This receptor was taken from a woman in her twenties or thirties with Graves' ophthalmopathy. The genes are TRBV15 and TRBJ2-2; D not certain. Sequencing used blood. The CDR3 sequence: CATSRSSGELFF. The CDR3 DNA follows: TGTGCCACCAGCAGATCCTCCGGGGAGCTGTTTTTT.